Each of the 7 T cell receptor beta chains below was sequenced from the same sample in a study of T cells in Graves' hyperthyroidism and ophthalmopathy. TCR beta CDR3 regions were amplified from RNA transcripts. First-round RT-PCR of the TCR CDR3 relied on the HTBI primer set. TCRdb processed the multiplex PCR reads anew with MiXCR; each CDR3 protein has one entry. The sample consists of roughly 500,000 distinct CDR3 sequences, under 25% of them appearing once. Sequences were obtained from blood. These receptors came from a woman aged 70-85 years with Graves' ophthalmopathy.

This clonotype was counted ten times or more. The chain carries TRBV12-3 or TRBV12-4 and TRBJ2-1; 7 bases line up with TRBD2. The ends lost 5 bases at V and 0 bases at J; junction bases unmatched: 19. The CDR3 spans 20 residues. This chain's CDR3 is CASSHPSGRLLSSSYNEQFF. The CDR3 DNA is TGTGCCAGCAGTCATCCTTCCGGGAGGCTCCTATCTAGCTCCTACAATGAGCAGTTCTTC.

This clonotype was counted many times. The V call is TRBV20-1, the J call TRBJ1-1, with D perhaps matching TRBD1 (5 bases). Germline V gives CDR1 DFQATT, CDR2 SNEGSKA (reference sequence). V shed 3 bases and J shed 3 bases, with 14 bases lying between them. The CDR3 sequence is 14 residues long. CDR3 in amino acids: CSASYTTGDTEAFF. The CDR3 DNA reads as TGCAGTGCTAGCTACACCACGGGGGACACTGAAGCTTTCTTT.

The chain links TRBV9 to TRBJ2-4; the D gene is possibly TRBD2 (6 bases). The germline V gene has CDR1 SGDLS and CDR2 YYNGEE. The CDR3 sequence is 14 residues long. V lost 3 bases to trimming and J lost 10 bases, with 17 bases between them. The CDR3 sequence is CASSERLGLGIQYF. The CDR3 nucleotides read TGTGCCAGCAGCGAGAGACTAGGATTAGGTATTCAGTACTTC.

This chain links TRBV27 with TRBJ1-4; no clear D gene. V was pared by 2 bases and J by 8 bases, with 9 bases between. This CDR3 is built from 13 residues. The V gene's germline CDR1 is MNHEY and CDR2 SMNVEV (reference sequence). The CDR3 here is CASSLIPREKLFF. In DNA, the CDR3 is TGTGCCAGCAGTTTAATCCCTAGGGAAAAACTGTTTTTT.

This clonotype was counted between two and nine times. This chain uses TRBV6-2 or TRBV6-3 with TRBJ1-5; the D gene is possibly TRBD1 (5 bases). CDR1 is MNHEY, CDR2 SVGEGT, per germline. The CDR3 has 15 amino acids. V lost 0 bases and J 3 bases, leaving 9 bases between the germline ends. CDR3 protein: CASSYSRQFNQPQHF. CDR3 in DNA: TGTGCCAGCAGTTACTCCCGACAGTTCAATCAGCCCCAGCATTTT.

This clonotype has a handful of counts. The chain joins TRBV18 to TRBJ1-1; D gene unclear. The germline gives CDR1 KGHSH, CDR2 LQKENI. Trimming cost V 5 bases and J 1 base, with 8 bases left between them. There are 13 residues in the CDR3. In nucleotides, the CDR3 is TGTGCCAGCTCATCATCAGGGAACACTGAAGCTTTCTTT. This translates into CASSSSGNTEAFF.

This clonotype was counted ten times or more. V is TRBV7-8 and J is TRBJ2-3; possibly TRBD1 for D (6 bases). V was cut by 5 bases and J by 5 bases, with 14 bases left in between. The CDR3 extends over 14 amino acids. Looked up from germline, CDR1 is SGHVS and CDR2 is FQNEAQ. This chain's CDR3 is CASSTRQAGDTQYF. As DNA, the CDR3 is TGTGCCAGCAGCACTCGACAGGCCGGAGATACGCAGTATTTT.